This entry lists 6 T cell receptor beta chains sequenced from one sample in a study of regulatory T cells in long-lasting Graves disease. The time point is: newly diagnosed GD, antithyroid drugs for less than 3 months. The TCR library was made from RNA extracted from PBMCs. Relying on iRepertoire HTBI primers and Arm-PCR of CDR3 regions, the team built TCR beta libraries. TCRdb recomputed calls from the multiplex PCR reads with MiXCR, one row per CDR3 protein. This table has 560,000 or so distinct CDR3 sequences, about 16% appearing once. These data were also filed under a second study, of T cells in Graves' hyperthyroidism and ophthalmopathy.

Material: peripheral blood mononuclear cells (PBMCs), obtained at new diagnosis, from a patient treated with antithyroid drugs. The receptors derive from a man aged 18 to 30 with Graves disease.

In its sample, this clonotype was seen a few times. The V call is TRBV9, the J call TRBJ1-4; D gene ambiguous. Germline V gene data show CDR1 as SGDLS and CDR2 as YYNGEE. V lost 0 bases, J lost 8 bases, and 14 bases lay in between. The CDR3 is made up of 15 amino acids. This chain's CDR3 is CASSVEARSREKLFF. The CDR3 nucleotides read TGTGCCAGCAGCGTAGAGGCCAGGTCAAGGGAAAAACTGTTTTTT.

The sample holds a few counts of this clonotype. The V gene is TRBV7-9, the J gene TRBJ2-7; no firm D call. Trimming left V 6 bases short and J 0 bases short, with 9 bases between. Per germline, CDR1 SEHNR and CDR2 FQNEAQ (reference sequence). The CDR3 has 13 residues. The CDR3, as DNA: TGTGCCAGCAGTAAGACGTTCTCCTACGAGCAGTACTTC. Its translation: CASSKTFSYEQYF.

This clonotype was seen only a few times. The CDR3 DNA is TGCGCCAGCAGAAGGACAGAGATGAACACTGAAGCTTTCTTT. Translation: CASRRTEMNTEAFF. The rearrangement links TRBV5-1 to TRBJ1-1, with D possibly TRBD1 on 6 matching bases. Trimming took 5 bases from V and 0 from J, leaving 11 bases between them. This CDR3 region has 14 residues. CDR1 and CDR2 (germline): SGHRS, YFSETQ. Complete variable domain (other parts from reference TRBV5-1 and TRBJ1-1): KAGVTQTPRYLIKTRGQQVTLSCSPISGHRSVSWYQQTPGQGLQFLFEYFSETQRNKGNFPGRFSGRQFSNSRSEMNVSTLELGDSALYLCASRRTEMNTEAFFGQGTRLTVV.

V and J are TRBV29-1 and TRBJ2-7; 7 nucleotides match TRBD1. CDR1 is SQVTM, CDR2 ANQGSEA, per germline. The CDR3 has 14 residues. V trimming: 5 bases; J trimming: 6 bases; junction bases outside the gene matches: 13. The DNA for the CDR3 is TGCAGCGTTCAAAAGCCTGAGACAGGGTCCGAGCAGTACTTC. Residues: CSVQKPETGSEQYF.

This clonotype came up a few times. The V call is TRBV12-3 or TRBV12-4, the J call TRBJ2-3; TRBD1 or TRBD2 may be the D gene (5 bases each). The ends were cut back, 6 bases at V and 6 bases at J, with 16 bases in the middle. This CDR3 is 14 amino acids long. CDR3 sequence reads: CASSPGRRADTQYF. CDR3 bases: TGTGCCAGCAGCCCGGGACGCCGAGCGGATACGCAGTATTTT.

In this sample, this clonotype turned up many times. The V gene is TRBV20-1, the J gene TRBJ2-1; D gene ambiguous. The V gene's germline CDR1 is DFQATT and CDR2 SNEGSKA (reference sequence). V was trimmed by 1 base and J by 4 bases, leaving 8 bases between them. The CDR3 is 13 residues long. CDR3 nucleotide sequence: TGCAGTGCTAGAGTGGAGAATTACAATGAGCAGTTCTTC. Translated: CSARVENYNEQFF.